The 2 T cell receptor beta chains below come from one sample, sequenced in a study of CD8 T cells in ankylosing spondylitis. One entry per CDR3 protein, called by TCRdb with MiXCR from the 5' RACE reads. The sample holds almost 250,000 distinct CDR3 sequences, more than 25% seen once. The sample taken for sequencing was blood, either unsorted or a sorted T cell fraction (not recorded which). Source of these receptors: a male donor with ankylosing spondylitis or in good health (not recorded which).

This sequence joins TRBV5-5 and TRBJ2-3; possibly TRBD1 or TRBD2 for D (5 bases each). V shed 4 bases and J shed 2 bases, with 20 bases lying between them. This CDR3 is 17 amino acids long. Germline CDR1 is SGHKS and CDR2 is YYEKEE (reference sequence). The CDR3 reads CASSARWGFFSTDTQYF. Written as DNA, the CDR3 is TGTGCCAGCAGCGCCCGTTGGGGGTTTTTTTCCACAGATACGCAGTATTTT.

This clonotype was picked up a small number of times. V is TRBV20-1 and J is TRBJ2-1; 8 positions agree with TRBD2. The trim removed 6 bases at V and 7 bases at J, leaving 8 bases unmatched. Germline assignment: CDR1 DFQATT and CDR2 SNEGSKA (reference sequence). CDR3 length: 13 amino acids. The CDR3 loop reads CSALGLAGNEQFF. The CDR3 DNA is TGCAGTGCCCTCGGGCTAGCGGGTAATGAGCAGTTCTTC.